The 9 T cell receptor beta chains in this list originate from one sample, sequenced in a study of PD-L1 blockade in urothelial cancer (dated by TCRdb to about 2017). Receptor libraries were prepared by the immunoSEQ multiplex PCR assay. The clones in this table, taken by TCRdb from immuneACCESS, are in-frame only. Not every clone is retained; where verified, under half of the shortfall comes from an unresolved V gene, and the cause of the rest is unknown. Within this sample are some 30,000 clones, with around nine tenths of them counted one time only. Of the sample, 1.8% is held by the ten largest clones. The sequencing used PBMCs, collected around atezolizumab (anti-PD-L1) treatment. The source is a middle-aged man with urothelial cancer.

The chain couples TRBV7-9 to TRBJ2-1; 7 bases line up with TRBD1. Trimming took 5 bases from V and 1 from J; bases not matched to a gene: 14. Germline CDR1 reads SEHNR; CDR2 reads FQNEAQ (reference sequence). The CDR3 runs to 18 residues. The CDR3 DNA reads as TGTGCCAGCAGCATACAGGGGAGTTTCCCTCTTTCCTACAATGAGCAGTTCTTC. Translating it yields CASSIQGSFPLSYNEQFF.

The chain links TRBV20-1 to TRBJ1-1; D may be TRBD1 (5 bases). The CDR3 length is 10 residues. Germline V gene sequence: CDR1 DFQATT, CDR2 SNEGSKA (reference sequence). Trimming left V 7 bases short and J 5 bases short, with 8 bases between. This CDR3 reads CSGGRTEAFF. The CDR3, as DNA: TGCAGTGGGGGGAGGACTGAAGCTTTCTTT.

This clone was found a few times. This chain uses TRBV5-4 with TRBJ1-2; 12 nucleotides agree with TRBD1. Looked up from germline, CDR1 is SGHNT and CDR2 is YYREEE (reference sequence). The trim removed 5 bases at V and 6 bases at J, leaving 5 bases unmatched. This CDR3 comprises 14 residues. CDR3 DNA sequence: TGTGCCAGCAGTAAGGGACAGGGGGCGGATGGCTACACCTTC. Encoded protein: CASSKGQGADGYTF.

V is TRBV12-5 and J is TRBJ2-2; TRBD2 matches at 7 bases. Germline values: CDR1 LGHNT, CDR2 FRNRAP. The CDR3 is 14 amino acids. J gave up 6 bases and V 4 bases, and 5 bases lay outside the gene matches. As DNA, the CDR3 is TGTGCTAGTGGTTCGGCGGGGAGGGCCGGGGAGCTGTTTTTT. Its protein product is CASGSAGRAGELFF.

This sequence joins TRBV4-3 and TRBJ2-3; D is possibly TRBD2 (6 bases). The CDR3 is 16 amino acids. V gave up 1 base and J gave up 2 bases, with 13 bases separating them. Germline CDR1 is LGHNA and CDR2 is YSLEER. The CDR3 DNA follows: TGCGCCAGCAGCCAAGCCAGCGGGTCCTACACAGATACGCAGTATTTT. Translation: CASSQASGSYTDTQYF.

This chain links TRBV10-2 with TRBJ2-1, with 7 bases fitting TRBD1. Germline values: CDR1 WSHSY, CDR2 SAAADI. This CDR3 contains 13 residues. The trim removed 6 bases at V and 4 bases at J, leaving 3 bases unmatched. CDR3 nucleotides: TGCGCCAGCAGGACAGGGATGTACAATGAGCAGTTCTTC. Translating gives CASRTGMYNEQFF.

This clone turned up a few times. The chain links TRBV10-1 to TRBJ2-1; possible D gene TRBD1, 6 bases. Germline V gene lookup returns CDR1 WNHNN and CDR2 SYGVQD (reference sequence). This CDR3 contains 14 residues. The germline V and J ends were trimmed by 6 bases and 0 bases, with 9 bases remaining between them. The CDR3 region is CASSRDNSYNEQFF. The DNA for the CDR3 is TGCGCCAGCAGCCGGGACAACTCCTACAATGAGCAGTTCTTC.

The chain carries TRBV6-1 and TRBJ1-5, with no clear D. Trimming left V 6 bases short and J 0 bases short, with 9 bases between. In germline, CDR1 is MNHNS, CDR2 SASEGT. This CDR3 comprises 14 residues. The CDR3 loop reads CASRGSGSNQPQHF. The CDR3 DNA sequence: TGTGCCAGCAGAGGTTCGGGTAGCAATCAGCCCCAGCATTTT.

The chain's CDR3 is CASSGLAGGPREQFF. The CDR3 nucleotides read TGCGCCAGCAGTGGACTAGCGGGGGGGCCGAGGGAGCAGTTCTTC. The J gene is TRBJ2-1, the V gene TRBV10-1, with 14 positions matching TRBD2. The CDR3 sequence is 15 residues long. With V trimmed by 4 bases and J by 10 bases, 6 bases remained unmatched. CDR1 is WNHNN, CDR2 SYGVQD, per germline (reference sequence).